These T cell receptor beta chains were read from a single sample in a study of T cells after yellow fever vaccination. TCRdb reprocessed the 5' RACE reads via MiXCR and lists one record per CDR3 protein. The sample lists 200,000 to 300,000 distinct CDR3 sequences, over 6.5% seen once, with 1.1% in the top ten. The sample was CD4+ T cells sorted from PBMCs, taken on the day of the yellow fever booster vaccination. These receptors were collected from a man aged 25-40 years who received the YFV17D yellow fever vaccine. The CDR3 runs from the conserved cysteine through the conserved F or W. The order of the fields is V gene, D gene, clone size, CDR3 length, J gene, CDR3 DNA, CDR3 protein. The D gene is left open where the match is weak. Size is omitted from some rows. Given values are once, few, many or a class for expanded clones.

V: TRBV7-2
D: .
size: .
length: 15
J: TRBJ2-1
DNA: TGTGCCAGCAGCTTAGATGCAGCCGGGACTGGCGAGCAGTTCTTC
CDR3: CASSLDAAGTGEQFF

V: TRBV12-3/TRBV12-4
D: .
size: few
length: 13
J: TRBJ1-3
DNA: TGTGCCAGCACGCGCGAGTTTAGAAACACCATATATTTT
CDR3: CASTREFRNTIYF

V: TRBV20-1
D: TRBD2
size: few
length: 15
J: TRBJ2-2
DNA: TGCAGTGCTAGGCTAGCGGGAGGGCCCCTCGGGGAGCTGTTTTTT
CDR3: CSARLAGGPLGELFF

V: TRBV4-3
D: .
size: many
length: 16
J: TRBJ2-7
DNA: TGCGCCAGCAGCCAAACGCTCCTAGAGGGGTCCTACGAGCAGTACTTC
CDR3: CASSQTLLEGSYEQYF

V: TRBV20-1
D: .
size: .
length: 18
J: TRBJ2-3
DNA: TGCAGTGCTAGAGAACCGACCCGGGACTTCGATGGAACAGATACGCAGTATTTT
CDR3: CSAREPTRDFDGTDTQYF

V: TRBV20-1
D: .
size: many
length: 17
J: TRBJ2-5
DNA: TGCAGTGCCTTTCGACAGGCCGGATTAGGAGGCCAAGAGACCCAGTACTTC
CDR3: CSAFRQAGLGGQETQYF

V: TRBV29-1
D: .
size: few
length: 13
J: TRBJ2-3
DNA: TGCAGCACGAAAGGGGGTTACACAGATACGCAGTATTTT
CDR3: CSTKGGYTDTQYF

V: TRBV20-1
D: TRBD1
size: few
length: 15
J: TRBJ2-2
DNA: TGCAGTGCTAGAGACGGACAGGTCCTTACCGGGGAGCTGTTTTTT
CDR3: CSARDGQVLTGELFF

V: TRBV12-3/TRBV12-4
D: TRBD2
size: many
length: 16
J: TRBJ2-7
DNA: TGTGCCAGCAGTTTAGCGTCTAGCGGGAAGGGCGGCGAGCAGTACTTC
CDR3: CASSLASSGKGGEQYF

V: TRBV10-3
D: TRBD1
size: few
length: 12
J: TRBJ2-7
DNA: TGTGCCATCAGGGGGACAGGCCACGAGCAGTACTTC
CDR3: CAIRGTGHEQYF

V: TRBV5-1
D: TRBD2
size: .
length: 22
J: TRBJ2-5
DNA: TGCGCCAGCAGCCGCTTGCCGGGGAGTAGCGGGAGGGCCGACCTACTCCAAGAGACCCAGTACTTC
CDR3: CASSRLPGSSGRADLLQETQYF

V: TRBV7-2
D: .
size: .
length: 16
J: TRBJ2-3
DNA: TGTGCCAGCAGCTCCTACAGGGTTTCTAGCACAGATACGCAGTATTTT
CDR3: CASSSYRVSSTDTQYF

V: TRBV29-1
D: TRBD2
size: many
length: 17
J: TRBJ2-1
DNA: TGCAGCGCTCTTCGGGGACTAGCGGGCAGCTCCTACAATGAGCAGTTCTTC
CDR3: CSALRGLAGSSYNEQFF

V: TRBV7-9
D: .
size: .
length: 14
J: TRBJ2-1
DNA: TGTGCCAGCAGCCCCGACACCTCCTACAATGAGCAGTTCTTC
CDR3: CASSPDTSYNEQFF

V: TRBV7-9
D: TRBD2
size: many
length: 16
J: TRBJ2-7
DNA: TGTGCCAGCAGCCTGGGGACTAGCGGGAGCTCCTACGAGCAGTACTTC
CDR3: CASSLGTSGSSYEQYF

V: TRBV5-6
D: TRBD2
size: few
length: 18
J: TRBJ2-5
DNA: TGTGCCAGCAGCCAGGGACTAGCGGGACGCATCTTCGGAGAGACCCAGTACTTC
CDR3: CASSQGLAGRIFGETQYF

V: TRBV4-2
D: .
size: .
length: 16
J: TRBJ2-6
DNA: TGTGCCAGCAGCCAAGAAGCCGCAGCCGGGGCCAACGTCCTGACTTTC
CDR3: CASSQEAAAGANVLTF

V: TRBV7-3
D: TRBD2
size: many
length: 17
J: TRBJ2-3
DNA: TGTGCCAGCAGCTCCGGGACTAGCGGGCCGCGCACAGATACGCAGTATTTT
CDR3: CASSSGTSGPRTDTQYF

V: TRBV7-9
D: .
size: few
length: 14
J: TRBJ1-1
DNA: TGTGCCAGCAGCTTCGGGAAGATGGGCACTGAAGCTTTCTTT
CDR3: CASSFGKMGTEAFF

V: TRBV29-1
D: .
size: many
length: 13
J: TRBJ1-1
DNA: TGCAGCGTAAGGACTCGCGGGGACACTGAAGCTTTCTTT
CDR3: CSVRTRGDTEAFF

V: TRBV7-2
D: .
size: .
length: 15
J: TRBJ2-1
DNA: TGTGCCAGCAGCTTAGGGCGCGTCAGGGGGGATGAGCAGTTCTTC
CDR3: CASSLGRVRGDEQFF

V: TRBV12-3/TRBV12-4
D: TRBD2
size: few
length: 15
J: TRBJ2-7
DNA: TGTGCCAGCAGCCGGGGGACTAGCGGTACCTACGAGCAGTACTTC
CDR3: CASSRGTSGTYEQYF

V: TRBV4-1
D: .
size: few
length: 15
J: TRBJ2-1
DNA: TGCGCCAGCATGGGGCTAGGGGAGGCCTACAATGAGCAGTTCTTC
CDR3: CASMGLGEAYNEQFF

V: TRBV10-3
D: .
size: .
length: 11
J: TRBJ1-5
DNA: TGTGCCGTAGGGAGCAATCAGCCCCAGCATTTT
CDR3: CAVGSNQPQHF